This passage covers 22 T cell receptor beta chains from one sample sequenced in a study of cytotoxic CD8 clonotypes in ibrutinib-treated CLL. Measured with immunoSEQ multiplex PCR; TCRdb has only the in-frame clones, and not every one. The repertoire holds tens of thousands of clones, with approximately 86% as singletons. This specimen consisted of PBMCs, obtained before ibrutinib treatment. These receptors came from a human donor with chronic lymphocytic leukemia.

The chain recombines TRBV7-3 with TRBJ2-2; D gene unclear. The CDR3 loop spans 13 amino acids. The germline CDR1 and CDR2 sequences are SGHTA and FQGTGA. The V end was cut by 6 bases, the J end by 7 bases, with 12 bases between. Here the CDR3 reads CASSFTEGGELFF. CDR3 in DNA: TGTGCCAGCAGTTTTACGGAAGGCGGGGAGCTGTTTTTT. Combining the CDR3 with reference TRBV7-3 and TRBJ2-2 gives the whole variable domain GAGVSQTPSNKVTEKGKYVELRCDPISGHTALYWYRQSLGQGPEFLIYFQGTGAADDSGLPNDRFFAVRPEGSVSTLKIQRTERGDSAVYLCASSFTEGGELFFGEGSRLTVL.

This sequence joins TRBV9 and TRBJ1-1; tentative D call: TRBD1 (5 bases). The CDR3 consists of 14 residues. CDR1 and CDR2 from the germline V gene are SGDLS and YYNGEE. The germline V and J ends were trimmed by 0 bases and 4 bases, with 10 bases remaining between them. The CDR3 sequence: CASSVVEGRTEAFF. The CDR3 nucleotides read TGTGCCAGCAGCGTAGTGGAGGGACGCACTGAAGCTTTCTTT.

DNA for the CDR3: TGCAGCGTTGAAGTTTGGTCAGGGACTCGCTACGAGCAGTACTTC. Translating gives CSVEVWSGTRYEQYF. This sequence joins TRBV29-1 and TRBJ2-7, with D possibly matching TRBD2 (6 bases). The length of the CDR3 is 15 residues. CDR1 is SQVTM, CDR2 ANQGSEA, per germline. Trimming left V 1 base short and J 3 bases short, with 16 bases between.

The chain joins TRBV5-1 to TRBJ2-7, with 14 bases identical to TRBD2. Losses at the gene ends were 0 bases for V and 5 bases for J; bases not matched to a gene: 10. The germline CDR1 and CDR2 sequences are SGHRS and YFSETQ. CDR3 size: 18 residues. CDR3 protein: CASSLVPTSGRAGDEQYF. Here the CDR3 DNA reads TGCGCCAGCAGCTTGGTTCCGACTAGCGGGAGGGCCGGCGACGAGCAGTACTTC. Together with reference TRBV5-1 and TRBJ2-7, the CDR3 gives the full variable domain: KAGVTQTPRYLIKTRGQQVTLSCSPISGHRSVSWYQQTPGQGLQFLFEYFSETQRNKGNFPGRFSGRQFSNSRSEMNVSTLELGDSALYLCASSLVPTSGRAGDEQYFGPGTRLTVT.

The CDR3 loop reads CSATTNEQYF. In DNA form, the CDR3 reads TGCAGTGCGACTACGAACGAGCAGTACTTC. The chain has TRBV20-1 and TRBJ2-7; D possibly corresponds to TRBD2 (5 bases). This CDR3 has 10 residues. V was shortened by 6 bases and J by 5 bases, with 8 bases between the two germline ends. Germline V gene lookup returns CDR1 DFQATT and CDR2 SNEGSKA (reference sequence).

The rearrangement uses TRBV9 and TRBJ2-2; 11 bases line up with TRBD2. The germline gives CDR1 SGDLS, CDR2 YYNGEE. Losses at the gene ends were 0 bases for V and 5 bases for J; bases not matched to a gene: 6. This CDR3 region has 17 residues. The CDR3 reads CASSVVISGRDTGELFF. The CDR3 DNA is TGTGCCAGCAGCGTAGTAATTAGCGGGAGGGATACCGGGGAGCTGTTTTTT.

V is TRBV15 and J is TRBJ2-7; D is uncertain. CDR3 length: 16 residues. Germline-derived CDR1 and CDR2 are LNHNV and YYDKDF (reference sequence). The V end was cut by 5 bases, the J end by 0 bases, with 17 bases between. CDR3 sequence (DNA): TGTGCCACCAGCGGCCCCGAGGCCCATAGCTCCTACGAGCAGTACTTC. It specifies CATSGPEAHSSYEQYF.

This chain links TRBV19 with TRBJ2-7; D is undetermined. The germline V gene has CDR1 LNHDA and CDR2 SQIVND (reference sequence). Trimming pared 5 bases from V and 7 bases from J, leaving 24 bases between. The CDR3 sequence is 16 residues long. The chain's CDR3 is CASSPRESLWAWEQYF. CDR3 in DNA: TGTGCCAGTAGTCCCAGAGAGAGTCTATGGGCGTGGGAGCAGTACTTC.

The gene calls are TRBV11-3 and TRBJ2-1, with a tentative D call TRBD2 (6 bases). V dropped 5 bases and J dropped 4 bases, with 21 bases sitting between them. CDR3 size: 17 residues. Germline V CDR1 and CDR2: SGHNT, YENEEA. The CDR3 reads CASSALKRLGLYNEQFF. The CDR3 nucleotides are TGTGCCAGCAGCGCCCTAAAAAGACTAGGACTTTACAATGAGCAGTTCTTC. The entire variable domain, with the rest obtained from reference TRBV11-3 and TRBJ2-1, is as follows: EAGVVQSPRYKIIEKKQPVAFWCNPISGHNTLYWYLQNLGQGPELLIRYENEEAVDDSQLPKDRFSAERLKGVDSTLKIQPAELGDSAVYLCASSALKRLGLYNEQFFGPGTRLTVL.

The rearrangement links TRBV11-2 to TRBJ2-2; tentative D call: TRBD1 (5 bases). Trimming shortened V by 0 bases and J by 0 bases, and 14 bases separated the two germline ends. Germline V gives CDR1 SGHAT, CDR2 FQNNGV. The CDR3 has 18 residues. CDR3 loop: CASSLDPRTPSNTGELFF. CDR3 coding DNA: TGTGCCAGCAGCTTAGATCCAAGGACACCTTCGAACACCGGGGAGCTGTTTTTT.

V and J are TRBV30 and TRBJ2-1, with D uncertain. This CDR3 spans 14 amino acids. Germline V gene lookup returns CDR1 GTSNPN and CDR2 SVGIG (reference sequence). Trimming stripped 0 bases from V and 10 bases from J, with 16 bases between. CDR3 sequence: CAWSVLPRGPEQFF. DNA for the CDR3: TGTGCCTGGAGTGTACTTCCCAGAGGTCCGGAGCAGTTCTTC.

This chain joins TRBV10-2 and TRBJ2-1, with 11 nucleotides matching TRBD2. This CDR3 is 14 amino acids long. CDR1 WSHSY and CDR2 SAAADI come from the germline V gene. The V gene end was trimmed by 9 bases and the J gene end by 5 bases; junction bases not matched to a gene: 6. The CDR3 DNA sequence: TGCGCCAGTCAGACTAGCGGGACGAACAATGAGCAGTTCTTC. It translates to CASQTSGTNNEQFF.

The CDR3 nucleotides are TGTGCCAGCACCCCGGTTCAGAGATATGGCTACACCTTC. It specifies CASTPVQRYGYTF. The chain carries TRBV7-8 and TRBJ1-2, with unresolved D. V was clipped by 7 bases and J by 5 bases, with 14 bases between them. CDR3 length equals 13 residues. Germline lookup yields CDR1 SGHVS and CDR2 FQNEAQ.

A few counts support this clone. Relative to the germline gene, one junction end is altered; a read error may explain this. The V gene is TRBV7-7, the J gene TRBJ2-1; D may be TRBD2 (5 bases). This CDR3 has 16 amino acids. The germline V gene encodes CDR1 SSHAT and CDR2 FNYEAQ (reference sequence). The CDR3 nucleotides are TGTGCTAGCAGCTTAGCGTGGGGTCCAGACGGCCATGAGCAGTTCTTC. Encoded protein: CASSLAWGPDGHEQFF.

This clone has only a few counts. The CDR3 loop is CASSSFRAYEQYF. CDR3 nucleotide sequence: TGTGCCAGCAGCTCTTTCCGGGCATACGAGCAGTACTTC. This rearrangement joins TRBV7-2 to TRBJ2-7, with no clear D. From germline, CDR1 is SGHTA and CDR2 FQGNSA. V dropped 4 bases and J dropped 4 bases, with 11 bases sitting between them. The CDR3 runs 13 residues.

The table lists this clone with a few counts. The V call is TRBV7-9, the J call TRBJ1-4, with 7 bases that match TRBD1. This CDR3 region has 16 residues. CDR1 is SEHNR and CDR2 is FQNEAQ in the germline V gene (reference sequence). V lost 7 bases and J lost 0; bases outside the gene matches: 8. The CDR3 sequence: CASKGGRGATNEKLFF. The CDR3 nucleotides are TGTGCCAGCAAAGGGGGCAGGGGAGCAACTAATGAAAAACTGTTTTTT.

The CDR3 reads CASSYGRGETQYF. Here the CDR3 DNA reads TGTGCCAGCAGTTACGGGAGGGGAGAGACCCAGTACTTC. The V gene is TRBV6-5, the J gene TRBJ2-5; 7 nucleotides agree with TRBD2. The CDR3 is 13 amino acids. Germline trimming cut 2 bases from V and 4 bases from J; bases unmatched to any gene: 1. From germline, CDR1 is MNHEY and CDR2 SVGAGI.

The genes are TRBV2 and TRBJ1-5, with a possible D match to TRBD1 (5 bases). This CDR3 is built from 16 residues. The V gene lost 6 bases and the J gene lost 4 bases, with 19 bases spanning the gap. Per germline, CDR1 SNHLY and CDR2 FYNNEI. The CDR3, as DNA: TGTGCCAGCAGGGATAGGTGGGCTCAGGGAAATCAGCCCCAGCATTTT. This sequence encodes CASRDRWAQGNQPQHF.

The rearrangement uses TRBV6-1 and TRBJ1-3, with no clear D. Trimming stripped 9 bases from V and 4 bases from J, with 7 bases between. The germline V gene encodes CDR1 MNHNS and CDR2 SASEGT. The CDR3 runs 11 residues. As DNA, the CDR3 is TGTGCCAGGGCCGGGGGAAACACCATATATTTT. Translation: CARAGGNTIYF.

The J gene is TRBJ2-7, the V gene TRBV29-1; D is unresolved. Germline V gene sequence: CDR1 SQVTM, CDR2 ANQGSEA. Trimming removed 1 base from V and 2 bases from J, with 6 bases in between. This CDR3 is 12 amino acids long. DNA of the CDR3: TGCAGCGTTGAAGGGACCACCTACGAGCAGTACTTC. Protein: CSVEGTTYEQYF.

The J gene is TRBJ1-4, the V gene TRBV5-1, with D tentatively TRBD1 (5 bases). This CDR3 has 13 residues. V lost 5 bases and J lost 5, with 10 bases in between. CDR1 and CDR2 from the germline V gene are SGHRS and YFSETQ. The CDR3 DNA follows: TGCGCCAGCAGAGAGGGACTGAATGAAAAACTGTTTTTT. It translates to CASREGLNEKLFF.

V usage is TRBV7-9 and J usage is TRBJ2-1; TRBD2 is a possible D gene (5 bases). The CDR3 totals 15 residues. Germline V gene lookup returns CDR1 SEHNR and CDR2 FQNEAQ (reference sequence). V shed 3 bases and J shed 3 bases, with 12 bases lying between them. The CDR3 is CASSLGGPHYNEQFF. The CDR3 DNA reads as TGTGCCAGCAGCTTGGGCGGGCCACACTACAATGAGCAGTTCTTC.